This T cell receptor beta chain was profiled in a study of shared clonotypes between healthy human individuals. Study summary: Each donor had three CD4 naive, three CD4 memory, two CD8 naive and one CD8 memory plate.

CDR3 length: 11 amino acids. Germline V gives CDR1 DFQATT, CDR2 SNEGSKA (reference sequence). Trimming removed 3 bases from V and 4 bases from J, with 4 bases in between. Concerning this clone: This sample also contains other DNA sequences that code for the same CDR3.

Generated by immunoSEQ multiplex PCR, the TCRdb table keeps only in-frame clones and is missing some. The table records about 2.4 million clones, over 85% of them present only once. This clonotype was obtained from a young man in good health. Source material: naive CD4+ T cells sorted from blood. The subset here: CD45RA+ positively selected. The chain links TRBV20-1 to TRBJ2-1; D ambiguous. CDR3 amino acids: CSARTYNEQFF. In nucleotides, the CDR3 is TGCAGTGCTAGGACGTACAATGAGCAGTTCTTC.